The 3 T cell receptor beta chains presented below share a single source sample, sequenced in a study of Tregs in tolerant kidney transplant recipients. Using immunoSEQ multiplex PCR, the repertoire was profiled, and TCRdb retains in-frame clones only, with some absent. The top ten hold less than 0.75% of the sample, which has hundreds of thousands of clones, about 80% seen once. Specimen: CD4+ T cells from blood. These receptors were collected from a human donor in good health.

This chain uses TRBV5-1 with TRBJ2-3, with 10 bases identical to TRBD2. Unmatched junction bases numbered 8, after V lost 3 bases and J lost 4 bases. CDR3 length equals 16 residues. The germline V gene has CDR1 SGHRS and CDR2 YFSETQ. The CDR3 sequence is CASSSGGTSAPDTQYF. The DNA of the CDR3 is TGCGCCAGCAGCTCGGGGGGGACTAGCGCTCCAGATACGCAGTATTTT.

This chain joins TRBV5-1 and TRBJ1-2; D not certain. CDR3 size: 13 residues. Trimming removed 0 bases at V and 0 bases at J, with 3 bases between. Germline loops: CDR1 SGHRS, CDR2 YFSETQ. The CDR3 reads CASSLGTNYGYTF. The CDR3 DNA sequence: TGCGCCAGCAGCTTGGGGACTAACTATGGCTACACCTTC.

CDR3 nucleotides: TGTGCCAGCTCACCAAAGACAGTCTGGGACTATGGCTACACCTTC. This codes for CASSPKTVWDYGYTF. The chain combines TRBV18 with TRBJ1-2; a possible D gene is TRBD1 (5 bases). This CDR3 contains 15 residues. Germline V gives CDR1 KGHSH, CDR2 LQKENI. Trimming shortened V by 2 bases and J by 3 bases, and 13 bases separated the two germline ends. The full variable domain, in which reference TRBV18 and TRBJ1-2 provide the parts outside the CDR3, is NAGVMQNPRHLVRRRGQEARLRCSPMKGHSHVYWYRQLPEEGLKFMVYLQKENIIDESGMPKERFSAEFPKEGPSILRIQQVVRGDSAAYFCASSPKTVWDYGYTFGSGTRLTVV.